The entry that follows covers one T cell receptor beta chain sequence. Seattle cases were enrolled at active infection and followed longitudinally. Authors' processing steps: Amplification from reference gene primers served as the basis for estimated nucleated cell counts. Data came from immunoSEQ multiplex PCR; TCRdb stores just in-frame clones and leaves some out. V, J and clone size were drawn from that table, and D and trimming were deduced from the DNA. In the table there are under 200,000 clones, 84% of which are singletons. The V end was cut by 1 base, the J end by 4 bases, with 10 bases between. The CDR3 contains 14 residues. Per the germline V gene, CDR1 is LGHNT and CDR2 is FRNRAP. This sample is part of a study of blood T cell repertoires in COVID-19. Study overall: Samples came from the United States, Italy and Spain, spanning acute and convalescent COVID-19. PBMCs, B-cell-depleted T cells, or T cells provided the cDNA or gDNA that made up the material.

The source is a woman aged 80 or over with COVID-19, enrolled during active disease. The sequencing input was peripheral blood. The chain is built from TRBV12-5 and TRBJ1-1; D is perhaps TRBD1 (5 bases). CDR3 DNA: TGTGCTAGTGGTTTGGCGGATGGGGCCACTGAAGCTTTCTTT. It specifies CASGLADGATEAFF.